The rows below give T cell receptor beta chains drawn from one sample of a study of blood T cell repertoires in COVID-19. This table comes from immunoSEQ multiplex PCR, and its TCRdb copy is limited to in-frame clones, with some not included. Here the sample spans roughly 440,000 clones, about nine tenths being singletons. The sequenced sample consisted of peripheral blood. Receptor source: a woman in her fifties or sixties with COVID-19, enrolled during active disease. Both conserved end residues are part of each CDR3. The D gene is left open where the match is weak. The listing skips clone size in some rows; elsewhere it reads once, few, many or a size class.

v_call	d_call	clone_size	j_call	cdr3_nt	cdr3_aa
TRBV4-1	NA	NA	TRBJ1-4	TGCGCCAGCAGCCGACGGGGGCTGGGACTAGGGTCAACTAATGAAAAACTGTTTTTT	CASSRRGLGLGSTNEKLFF
TRBV27	NA	NA	TRBJ2-7	TGTGCCAGCAGTTTTGGGGGGAACTCCTACGAGCAGTACTTC	CASSFGGNSYEQYF
TRBV4-1	NA	NA	TRBJ2-1	TGCGCCAGCAGCCTACCTATCAACTACAATGAGCAGTTCTTC	CASSLPINYNEQFF
TRBV29-1	TRBD1	once	TRBJ2-5	TGCAGCGTTCCCGGGACAGCCGGGACCCAGTACTTC	CSVPGTAGTQYF
TRBV19	NA	once	TRBJ2-5	TGTGCCAGTAGTGCCGCCCGCGGTAATTCTGAGACCCAGTACTTC	CASSAARGNSETQYF
TRBV13	TRBD2	NA	TRBJ2-7	TGTGCCAGCAGCCCCGGGAGGAGGGACGAGCAGTACTTC	CASSPGRRDEQYF
TRBV5-6	TRBD1	once	TRBJ2-7	TGTGCCAGCAGCTACCGGGACAGCTACGAGCAGTACTTC	CASSYRDSYEQYF
TRBV30	NA	NA	TRBJ2-1	TGTGCCTGGAGTAAAGGGGTTGCTGAGCAGTTCTTC	CAWSKGVAEQFF
TRBV30	NA	NA	TRBJ1-4	TGTGCCTGGAGTAAGACATTAGGAGAAAAACTGTTTTTT	CAWSKTLGEKLFF
TRBV28	NA	NA	TRBJ1-5	TGTGCCAGCAGTTTGTCGGGTGTCCATCAGCCCCAGCATTTT	CASSLSGVHQPQHF
TRBV5-1	NA	NA	TRBJ2-7	TGCGCCAGCGGCTCCTCGACAGGAGCCTACGAGCAGTACTTC	CASGSSTGAYEQYF
TRBV11-3	TRBD2	NA	TRBJ2-7	TGTGCCAGCAGCCGACTCATAGCGGGGGGGCAGGGTCCGCAGTACTTC	CASSRLIAGGQGPQYF
TRBV12-3/TRBV12-4	NA	NA	TRBJ1-1	TGTGCCAGCAGTTATAGCACTGAAGCTTTCTTT	CASSYSTEAFF
TRBV29-1	NA	NA	TRBJ1-1	TGCAGCTCCGGGGAGAACACTGAAGCTTTCTTT	CSSGENTEAFF
TRBV7-2	TRBD2	NA	TRBJ2-5	TGTGCCAGCAGCTTAGGGCTAGCGGGGTTCACAGAGACCCAGTACTTC	CASSLGLAGFTETQYF
TRBV12-3/TRBV12-4	NA	NA	TRBJ2-2	TGTGCCAGCAGTTTATCACCGGCCGGGGAGCTGTTTTTT	CASSLSPAGELFF
TRBV6-5	TRBD1	NA	TRBJ2-3	TGTGCCAGCAGTTCCCCGGGACAGGGCGTTCGAGATACGCAGTATTTT	CASSSPGQGVRDTQYF
TRBV30	NA	NA	TRBJ2-1	TGTGCCTGGAGTGTGGGAGTTTACAATGAGCAGTTCTTC	CAWSVGVYNEQFF
TRBV6-2/TRBV6-3	NA	NA	TRBJ1-4	TGTGCCAGCAGTTACGGAGGTGAAAAACTGTTTTTT	CASSYGGEKLFF
TRBV4-1	NA	NA	TRBJ1-5	TGCGCCAGCAGCCCAGAAGAGGGAACGAACCAGCCCCAGCATTTT	CASSPEEGTNQPQHF
TRBV7-6	TRBD2	NA	TRBJ2-1	TGTGCCAGCAGCCCGGGGACTAGCGGGGGGCTCGGTGAGCAGTTCTTC	CASSPGTSGGLGEQFF
TRBV4-2	NA	NA	TRBJ2-1	TGTGCCAGCAGCCAGTACCCCGGACAGAGCGCGATGGAGCAGTTCTTC	CASSQYPGQSAMEQFF
TRBV7-8	NA	NA	TRBJ1-6	TGTGCCAGCAGCTCCACGGGGGTATCACCCCTCCACTTT	CASSSTGVSPLHF
TRBV19	NA	once	TRBJ1-3	TGTGCCAGTAAAGGGGTTGAAGAAAACACCATATATTTT	CASKGVEENTIYF
TRBV11-3	NA	NA	TRBJ1-1	TGTGCCAGCAGCTTTCAGATGAACACTGAAGCTTTCTTT	CASSFQMNTEAFF
TRBV15	NA	NA	TRBJ1-2	TGTGCCACCAGCAGGCGGAGACTCTATGGCTACACCTTC	CATSRRRLYGYTF
TRBV6-5	NA	once	TRBJ2-2	TGTGCCAGCAGTACGACAGGGGAGGGCGGGGAGCTGTTTTTT	CASSTTGEGGELFF
TRBV5-1	NA	NA	TRBJ2-7	TGCGCCAGCAGCGCGGGACCTGTCTACGAGCAGTACTTC	CASSAGPVYEQYF
TRBV3-1/TRBV3-2	TRBD1	NA	TRBJ1-4	TGTGCCAGCAGCCTCCGACAGGGCCCTAATGAAAAACTGTTTTTT	CASSLRQGPNEKLFF
TRBV6-1	TRBD1	NA	TRBJ1-5	TGTGCCAGCAGTGACAGGGGGATCAAGGCCCAGCATTTT	CASSDRGIKAQHF
TRBV18	NA	NA	TRBJ1-1	TGTGCCAGCTCACCTAGCGTGAGCGCGTTGAACACTGAAGCTTTCTTT	CASSPSVSALNTEAFF
TRBV11-2	NA	NA	TRBJ1-2	TGTGCCAGCAGCTTAGACAGGGTGAGGGGCTACACCTTC	CASSLDRVRGYTF
TRBV15	NA	NA	TRBJ1-2	TGTGCCACCAGCAGAGATACGGGTGGCTACACCTTC	CATSRDTGGYTF
TRBV24-1	NA	once	TRBJ2-2	TGTGCCACCAGTGAGGCGACAGGATGGACCGGGGAGCTGTTTTTT	CATSEATGWTGELFF
TRBV27	NA	NA	TRBJ2-1	TGTGCCAGCAGTTCGGGGTTTAGCTCCTACAATGAGCAGTTCTTC	CASSSGFSSYNEQFF
TRBV24-1	NA	NA	TRBJ1-2	TGTGCCACCAGTGATTCCCGAATGTCTCGGTCGGGGGACTATGGCTACACCTTC	CATSDSRMSRSGDYGYTF
TRBV6-5	NA	NA	TRBJ2-2	TGTGCCAGCAGTTACCTTCAGGGGACCGGGGAGCTGTTTTTT	CASSYLQGTGELFF
TRBV5-1	TRBD1	NA	TRBJ1-6	TGCGCCAGCAGCTTGGGACAGGGGAGGGGTTCACCCCTCCACTTT	CASSLGQGRGSPLHF
TRBV27	TRBD1	NA	TRBJ2-7	TGTGCCAGCAGTATGGGTCGACAAAGGACAGGGTTCTACGAGCAGTACTTC	CASSMGRQRTGFYEQYF
TRBV5-1	TRBD2	NA	TRBJ2-5	TGCGCCAGCAGCTTGGATAGCGGGGTTCGAAAAGAGACCCAGTACTTC	CASSLDSGVRKETQYF